The clone carrying this TCR beta chain was counted between two and nine times. These data originate in a study of T cells after yellow fever vaccination. Background on the study: For low cell numbers, libraries were made with SMART-Seq v4 Ultra Low Input.

TCRdb redid the calling of the 5' RACE reads with MiXCR, one entry per CDR3 protein. Among fewer than 350,000 distinct CDR3 sequences listed, about 3.5% were seen once. V dropped 3 bases and J dropped 1 base, with 6 bases sitting between them. The CDR3 totals 13 residues. CDR1 and CDR2 from the germline V gene are LNHDA and SQIVND (reference sequence). This specimen was PBMCs, taken on the day of the yellow fever booster vaccination. This receptor was taken from a man between 18 and 29 years old who received the YFV17D yellow fever vaccine. The V gene is TRBV19, the J gene TRBJ1-2, with D unresolved. CDR3 bases: TGTGCCAGTAGTATCGGCAGTAACTATGGCTACACCTTC. Protein product: CASSIGSNYGYTF.